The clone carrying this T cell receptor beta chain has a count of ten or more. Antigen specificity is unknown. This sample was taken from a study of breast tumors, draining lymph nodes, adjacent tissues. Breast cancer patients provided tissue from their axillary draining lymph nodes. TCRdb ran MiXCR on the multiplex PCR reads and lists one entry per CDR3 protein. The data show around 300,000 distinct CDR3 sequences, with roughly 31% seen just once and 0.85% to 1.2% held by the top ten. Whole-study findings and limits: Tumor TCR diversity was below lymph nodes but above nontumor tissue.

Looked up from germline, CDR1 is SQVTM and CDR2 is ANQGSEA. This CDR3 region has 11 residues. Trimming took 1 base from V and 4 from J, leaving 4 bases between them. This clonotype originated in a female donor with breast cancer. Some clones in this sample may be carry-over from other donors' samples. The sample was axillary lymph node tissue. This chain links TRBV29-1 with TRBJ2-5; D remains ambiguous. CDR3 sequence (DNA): TGCAGCGTTGAAGTAGGAGAGACCCAGTACTTC. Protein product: CSVEVGETQYF.